The rows below give T cell receptor beta chains drawn from one sample of a study of blood T cell repertoires in COVID-19. The repertoire was sequenced with immunoSEQ multiplex PCR; TCRdb's copy has only in-frame clones and lacks some. The sample has more than 200,000 clones, roughly 90% seen once. Material: PBMCs or T cells enriched from blood (not recorded which). Receptor source: a woman in her 30s with acute COVID-19. The CDR3 runs from the conserved cysteine through the conserved F or W. Each record gives: V gene, D gene, J gene, clone size, CDR3 protein, CDR3 DNA. The D gene is left open where the match is weak. Expanded clones get a size class; other rows say once, few or many, or leave the size out.

TRBV9	NA	TRBJ2-3	NA	CASSVVGSTDTQYF	TGTGCCAGCAGCGTAGTCGGGAGCACAGATACGCAGTATTTT
TRBV6-5	TRBD2	TRBJ2-1	once	CASRTSGGGYNEQFF	TGTGCCAGCAGGACTAGCGGGGGTGGGTACAATGAGCAGTTCTTC
TRBV6-2/TRBV6-3	NA	TRBJ2-1	NA	CASSIQGGGNEQFF	TGTGCCAGCAGTATACAGGGGGGAGGGAATGAGCAGTTCTTC
TRBV9	NA	TRBJ1-4	few	CASSISGYSNEKLFF	TGTGCCAGCAGCATTAGTGGTTACTCTAATGAAAAACTGTTTTTT
TRBV27	TRBD1	TRBJ1-1	NA	CASSRPGQINTEAFF	TGTGCCAGCAGTAGACCGGGACAGATTAACACTGAAGCTTTCTTT
TRBV7-2	TRBD1	TRBJ2-1	NA	CASSQGTGSNEQFF	TGTGCCAGCAGCCAAGGGACAGGTAGCAATGAGCAGTTCTTC
TRBV2	NA	TRBJ2-4	NA	CASSETGAKNIQYF	TGTGCCAGCAGTGAGACGGGGGCCAAAAACATTCAGTACTTC
TRBV11-2	TRBD2	TRBJ2-1	NA	CASSILAGLYNEQFF	TGTGCCAGCAGCATTCTAGCGGGGTTATACAATGAGCAGTTCTTC
TRBV10-2	TRBD2	TRBJ2-2	NA	CASSESWGTSGGLANTGELFF	TGCGCCAGCAGTGAGTCTTGGGGGACTAGCGGGGGGCTCGCGAACACCGGGGAGCTGTTTTTT
TRBV9	TRBD1	TRBJ2-1	NA	CASSVETGSTNEQFF	TGTGCCAGCAGCGTAGAGACAGGGTCGACGAATGAGCAGTTCTTC
TRBV28	TRBD1	TRBJ1-1	NA	CASTAPGQGNTEAFF	TGTGCCAGCACTGCACCGGGACAGGGCAACACTGAAGCTTTCTTT
TRBV9	NA	TRBJ1-6	NA	CASGRGSYNSPLHF	TGTGCCAGCGGGAGGGGTTCCTATAATTCACCCCTCCACTTT
TRBV6-1	NA	TRBJ1-6	NA	CASRNRENSPLHF	TGTGCCAGCAGGAACAGGGAGAATTCACCCCTCCACTTT
TRBV5-8	NA	TRBJ2-2	NA	CASSLVQTRLTGELFF	TGTGCCAGCAGCTTGGTTCAGACTCGACTCACCGGGGAGCTGTTTTTT
TRBV14	NA	TRBJ2-7	NA	CASRSGVDYEQYF	TGTGCCAGCAGGTCCGGGGTCGACTACGAGCAGTACTTC
TRBV5-1	TRBD1	TRBJ2-7	once	CASSFGTGPAYEQYF	TGCGCCAGCAGCTTTGGGACAGGGCCGGCCTACGAGCAGTACTTC
TRBV11-3	TRBD2	TRBJ2-3	NA	CASSSGTSDRDTQYF	TGTGCCAGCAGCTCGGGGACTAGCGACAGAGATACGCAGTATTTT
TRBV7-8	NA	TRBJ2-1	NA	CASSLPGLSYNEQFF	TGTGCCAGCAGCTTACCGGGACTTTCTTACAATGAGCAGTTCTTC
TRBV28	TRBD1	TRBJ1-4	NA	CASSLAGTGSEKLFF	TGTGCCAGCAGTTTAGCAGGGACAGGGTCTGAAAAACTGTTTTTT
TRBV5-6	TRBD2	TRBJ2-5	NA	CASLRGVQETQYF	TGTGCCAGCTTACGGGGGGTCCAAGAGACCCAGTACTTC
TRBV5-1	NA	TRBJ2-3	NA	CASSPTGVSTDTQYF	TGCGCCAGCAGCCCAACCGGGGTTAGCACAGATACGCAGTATTTT
TRBV19	NA	TRBJ2-4	NA	CASSIVGTVAKNIQYF	TGTGCCAGTAGTATAGTCGGAACAGTAGCCAAAAACATTCAGTACTTC
TRBV12-3/TRBV12-4	TRBD1	TRBJ2-4	NA	CAHQGATKNIQYF	TGTGCTCACCAGGGGGCGACCAAAAACATTCAGTACTTC
TRBV7-9	TRBD1	TRBJ2-3	once	CASSLGDRGRSDTQYF	TGTGCCAGCAGCTTAGGGGACAGGGGGCGGTCAGATACGCAGTATTTT
TRBV28	NA	TRBJ2-2	NA	CASGGEPGGANTGELFF	TGTGCCAGCGGGGGGGAACCAGGGGGCGCGAACACCGGGGAGCTGTTTTTT
TRBV5-4	NA	TRBJ1-4	NA	CASSPGTTGEKLFF	TGTGCCAGCAGCCCCGGTACAACAGGAGAAAAACTGTTTTTT
TRBV7-3	NA	TRBJ2-1	NA	CASSSLAGNNEQFF	TGTGCCAGCAGCTCGCTGGCAGGGAACAATGAGCAGTTCTTC
TRBV18	TRBD1	TRBJ2-5	NA	CASSPTLTGGEETQYF	TGTGCCAGCTCCCCCACACTGACAGGGGGCGAGGAGACCCAGTACTTC
TRBV19	NA	TRBJ2-7	NA	CASSIRGSRGIYEQYF	TGTGCCAGTAGTATTCGTGGGTCCAGGGGAATCTACGAGCAGTACTTC
TRBV7-3	TRBD2	TRBJ2-5	NA	CASSLTAGGRETQYF	TGTGCCAGCAGCTTAACAGCGGGGGGGCGAGAGACCCAGTACTTC